The 5 T cell receptor beta chains reported below all come from one sample, sequenced in a study of blood T cell repertoires in COVID-19. This table comes from immunoSEQ multiplex PCR, and its TCRdb copy is limited to in-frame clones, with some not included. The table includes approximately 220,000 clones, approximately 83% detected once. Sequences were obtained from peripheral blood. The receptor set was obtained from a woman younger than 45 who had recovered from COVID-19.

V gene TRBV10-3 combines with J gene TRBJ2-7, with D uncertain. Germline-derived CDR1 and CDR2 are ENHRY and SYGVKD. Trimming took off 1 base at V and 4 bases at J, with 5 bases between the two ends. There are 12 residues in the CDR3. For the CDR3, the DNA is TGTGCCATCAGTGAGTTAACATACGAGCAGTACTTC. It codes for CAISELTYEQYF.

The rearrangement links TRBV6-5 to TRBJ1-2, with D possibly being TRBD1 (6 bases). V lost 5 bases to trimming and J lost 3 bases, with 16 bases between them. The CDR3 covers 15 residues. CDR1 MNHEY and CDR2 SVGAGI come from the germline V gene. The CDR3, as DNA: TGTGCCAGCAGTACGTACGGACAGTTCGACTATGGCTACACCTTC. Translation: CASSTYGQFDYGYTF.

The chain joins TRBV10-2 to TRBJ1-1, with unresolved D. V was pared by 7 bases and J by 4 bases, with 16 bases between. Germline-derived CDR1 and CDR2 are WSHSY and SAAADI. This CDR3 region has 14 residues. The CDR3 DNA reads as TGCGCCAGCACTTCCCTCCGGGGAGGCACTGAAGCTTTCTTT. Amino acids: CASTSLRGGTEAFF.

The chain carries TRBV3-1 (or the pseudogene TRBV3-2) and TRBJ1-2, with D maybe TRBD1 (6 bases). The CDR3 has 15 amino acids. Germline CDR1 and CDR2: LGHDT and YNNKEL (reference sequence). V was cut by 4 bases and J by 5 bases, with 17 bases left in between. This CDR3 reads CASSPTPGHQYGYTF. In nucleotides, the CDR3 is TGTGCCAGCAGCCCTACCCCGGGACATCAATATGGCTACACCTTC.

Here the CDR3 reads CASSTGTVAQYF. In nucleotides, the CDR3 is TGTGCCAGCAGCACCGGGACAGTGGCGCAGTATTTT. The gene calls are TRBV28 and TRBJ2-3, with TRBD1 matching 7 bases. V shed 6 bases and J 10 bases; nucleotides not matched to a gene: 7. This CDR3 is 12 amino acids long. Germline V lookup: CDR1 MDHEN, CDR2 SYDVKM.